This TCR beta chain derives from a study of patients and donors after allogeneic stem cell transplantation. This clonotype was picked up a small number of times. Each CDR3 protein is one row after TCRdb ran MiXCR on the RT-PCR reads. This sample has 45,000 to 65,000 distinct CDR3 sequences; roughly 13% occur once, and the top ten carry roughly a third. Sample: blood, either unsorted or a sorted T cell fraction (not recorded which). This TCR derives from a human donor who was either an allogeneic HSCT recipient or a stem cell or donor lymphocyte infusion donor (not recorded which). It is not recorded whose cells these are; they may come from a transplant donor.

CDR3 residues: CASSLKSSGLGADTQYF. The CDR3, as DNA: TGTGCCAGCAGCTTAAAATCTAGTGGCCTAGGCGCAGATACGCAGTATTTT. The chain joins TRBV7-9 to TRBJ2-3; no definite D call. Trimming took off 2 bases at V and 4 bases at J, with 19 bases between the two ends. Germline lookup yields CDR1 SEHNR and CDR2 FQNEAQ (reference sequence). The CDR3 is made up of 17 amino acids.